The 8 T cell receptor beta chains given below trace back to one sample, sequenced in a study of blood T cell repertoires in COVID-19. Some clones are missing from TCRdb's copy, which holds only in-frame ones; the method was immunoSEQ multiplex PCR. The table lists 190,000 or so clones, roughly 87% of them singletons. The sequenced sample consisted of PBMCs or T cells enriched from blood (not recorded which). These receptors were obtained from a man aged 18 to 29 with acute COVID-19.

The V call is TRBV5-4, the J call TRBJ2-7; D might be TRBD2 (5 bases). Trimming took off 1 base at V and 2 bases at J, with 10 bases between the two ends. This CDR3 region has 14 residues. CDR1 and CDR2 (germline): SGHNT, YYREEE (reference sequence). CDR3 region: CASSLKGATYEQYF. The CDR3, as DNA: TGTGCCAGCAGCTTGAAGGGAGCTACCTACGAGCAGTACTTC.

The V call is TRBV29-1, the J call TRBJ2-7; TRBD1 aligns across 10 bases. CDR3 length: 15 residues. Trimming removed 0 bases from V and 5 bases from J; junction bases left unmatched: 7. Germline V gives CDR1 SQVTM, CDR2 ANQGSEA. As DNA, the CDR3 is TGCAGCGTTGAAGATCGTTGGACAGGGGGGGACGAGCAGTACTTC. This translates into CSVEDRWTGGDEQYF.

V and J are TRBV18 and TRBJ2-3; D uncertain. This CDR3 is 13 amino acids long. Germline V gene sequence: CDR1 KGHSH, CDR2 LQKENI. Trimming removed 3 bases at V and 6 bases at J, with 10 bases between. CDR3 amino acids: CASSPRHPDTQYF. CDR3 in DNA: TGTGCCAGCTCACCCAGGCACCCCGATACGCAGTATTTT.

The chain employs TRBV9 and TRBJ2-2, with 13 bases identical to TRBD2. Germline CDR1 reads SGDLS; CDR2 reads YYNGEE. V lost 1 base to trimming and J lost 4 bases; unmatched junction nucleotides: 1. The CDR3 loop spans 16 amino acids. The CDR3 sequence: CASSVTSGGATGELFF. The CDR3 DNA is TGTGCCAGCAGCGTAACTAGCGGGGGGGCCACCGGGGAGCTGTTTTTT. The full variable domain, completed using reference TRBV9 and TRBJ2-2, is DSGVTQTPKHLITATGQRVTLRCSPRSGDLSVYWYQQSLDQGLQFLIQYYNGEERAKGNILERFSAQQFPDLHSELNLSSLELGDSALYFCASSVTSGGATGELFFGEGSRLTVL.

The chain is built from TRBV12-3 or TRBV12-4 and TRBJ1-2, with D unresolved. Between the trimmed V and J ends, which lost 7 bases and 7 bases, there was a span of 10 bases. This CDR3 is built from 11 residues. CDR3 nucleotides: TGTGCCAGCACTTCGCGCGGTGGCTACACCTTC. Translation gives CASTSRGGYTF.

This chain links TRBV11-2 with TRBJ2-1; 11 bases map to TRBD2. After removal of 6 bases from V and 3 bases from J, the junction contained 7 bases not matched to a gene. Per the germline V gene, CDR1 is SGHAT and CDR2 is FQNNGV. The CDR3 sequence is 16 residues long. Here the CDR3 DNA reads TGTGCCAGCAGTCCTCTAGCGGGAGGCTTCTACAATGAGCAGTTCTTC. This codes for CASSPLAGGFYNEQFF.

The rearrangement joins TRBV7-3 to TRBJ2-1; D is perhaps TRBD2 (7 bases). Germline CDR1 and CDR2: SGHTA and FQGTGA. V lost 5 bases and J lost 2, with 16 bases in between. The CDR3 totals 16 residues. The CDR3 DNA sequence: TGTGCCAGCAGCAACCACGGGGGGCGGACCTACAATGAGCAGTTCTTC. Translation gives CASSNHGGRTYNEQFF.

The chain recombines TRBV27 with TRBJ1-6; tentative D call: TRBD1 (6 bases). Per the germline V gene, CDR1 is MNHEY and CDR2 is SMNVEV (reference sequence). V was shortened by 3 bases and J by 9 bases, with 12 bases between the two germline ends. The CDR3 length is 14 residues. CDR3 DNA: TGTGCCAGCAGTTTCGTACAGGGTGGTTCACCCCTCCACTTT. Translating gives CASSFVQGGSPLHF.